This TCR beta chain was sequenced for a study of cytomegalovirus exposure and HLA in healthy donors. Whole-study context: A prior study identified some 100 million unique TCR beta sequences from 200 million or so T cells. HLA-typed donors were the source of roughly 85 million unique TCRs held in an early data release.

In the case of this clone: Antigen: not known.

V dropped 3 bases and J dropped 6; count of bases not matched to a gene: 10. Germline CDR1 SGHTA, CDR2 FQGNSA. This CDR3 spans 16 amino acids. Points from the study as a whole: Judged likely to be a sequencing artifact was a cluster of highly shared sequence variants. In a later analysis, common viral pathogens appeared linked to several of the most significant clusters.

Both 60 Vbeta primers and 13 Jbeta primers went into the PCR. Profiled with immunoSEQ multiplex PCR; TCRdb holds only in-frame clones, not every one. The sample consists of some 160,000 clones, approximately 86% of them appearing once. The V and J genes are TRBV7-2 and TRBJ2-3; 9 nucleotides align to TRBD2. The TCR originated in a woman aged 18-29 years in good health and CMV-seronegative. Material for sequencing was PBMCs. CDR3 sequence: CASSLRAGGPGDTQYF. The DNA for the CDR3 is TGTGCCAGCAGCTTGCGAGCGGGGGGCCCGGGGGATACGCAGTATTTT.